The 3 T cell receptor beta chains given below trace back to one sample, sequenced in a study of blood T cell repertoires in COVID-19. The repertoire was sequenced with immunoSEQ multiplex PCR; TCRdb's copy has only in-frame clones and lacks some. The sample has 35,000 to 45,000 clones, roughly 87% seen once. The sample consisted of peripheral blood. The receptors were gathered from a human donor in a cohort sampled during active COVID-19.

The CDR3 region is CASSRTGGLAIYF. CDR3 coding DNA: TGTGCCAGCAGCCGGACCGGAGGCTTGGCCATATATTTT. This chain links TRBV3-1 (or the pseudogene TRBV3-2) with TRBJ1-3, with D uncertain. V was trimmed by 4 bases and J by 11 bases, leaving 15 bases between them. This CDR3 is built from 13 residues. CDR1 and CDR2 (germline): LGHDT, YNNKEL (reference sequence).

The rearrangement joins TRBV5-4 to TRBJ2-1; 9 bases fit TRBD1. Germline V CDR1 and CDR2: SGHNT, YYREEE (reference sequence). The V gene end was trimmed by 4 bases and the J gene end by 6 bases; junction bases not matched to a gene: 8. This CDR3 has 15 residues. CDR3 nucleotide sequence: TGTGCCAGCAGCCGAACCGGGACAGGGACCAATGAGCAGTTCTTC. This encodes CASSRTGTGTNEQFF.

This clone occurred a few times. V and J are TRBV6-6 and TRBJ2-4; 10 positions match TRBD2. The CDR3 has 15 amino acids. The germline gives CDR1 MNHNY, CDR2 SVGAGI (reference sequence). The V gene end was trimmed by 4 bases and the J gene end by 4 bases; junction bases not matched to a gene: 4. CDR3 DNA: TGTGCCAGCAGTTCCCTGACTAGCGGGAAAAACATTCAGTACTTC. This sequence encodes CASSSLTSGKNIQYF.